This TCR beta chain was sequenced during a study of CD8+CD57+ T cells in acquired aplastic anemia. Study details: On average, sorted CD4+ and CD8+ cells gave 3.2 ug of DNA. Whole-study findings and limits: Patients and controls shared twenty-nine CD8+ CDR3 sequences, highly expressed in patients.

Genomic DNA, the template, was used for profiling of the TCR beta VDJ and CDR3. TCRdb fed the reads into MiXCR, producing one record per CDR3 protein. This sample has around 200,000 distinct CDR3 sequences; about half occur once, and the top ten carry 20%. V shed 6 bases and J 5 bases; nucleotides not matched to a gene: 4. The CDR3 runs to 13 residues. Germline V CDR1 and CDR2: SNHLY, FYNNEI. An expansion of CD8+CD57+ cells by flow cytometry had been shown in patients chosen for sequencing. This clonotype was seen more than once but under ten times. Its antigen is unidentified. V and J are TRBV2 and TRBJ1-1; the match to TRBD1 covers 9 bases. The receptor's source is a human donor with aplastic anemia. Sequencing was performed on sorted CD4+, CD8+, or CD8+CD57+ T cells (not recorded which) from PBMCs. CDR3 nucleotide sequence: TGTGCCAGCAGCGCTGGGACAGGGACTGAAGCTTTCTTT. It translates to CASSAGTGTEAFF.